Presented here are 6 T cell receptor beta chains from one specimen sequenced in a study of OX40 agonist ivuxolimab in advanced cancers. Generated by immunoSEQ multiplex PCR, the TCRdb table keeps only in-frame clones and is missing some. The data hold about 55,000 clones, with approximately 86% observed a single time. Sequences were derived from CD4+ or CD8+ T cells sorted from blood, sampled in a trial of the OX40 agonist ivuxolimab. The receptors originated from an adult with an advanced solid tumor such as melanoma, head and neck, liver or kidney cancer.

This chain joins TRBV27 and TRBJ2-5; D may be TRBD2 (6 bases). V was trimmed by 6 bases and J by 1 base, leaving 12 bases between them. From germline, CDR1 is MNHEY and CDR2 SMNVEV (reference sequence). The CDR3 loop spans 14 amino acids. For the CDR3, the DNA is TGTGCCAGCAGAACTCCGGGACTCCAAGAGACCCAGTACTTC. This translates into CASRTPGLQETQYF.

This chain connects TRBV5-1 to TRBJ2-7; maybe TRBD1 (6 bases). The CDR3 spans 12 residues. CDR1 SGHRS and CDR2 YFSETQ come from the germline V gene. Trimming removed 4 bases at V and 7 bases at J, with 12 bases between. The CDR3 spells CASSTGSREQYF. Written as DNA, the CDR3 is TGCGCCAGCAGCACAGGGTCGAGGGAGCAGTACTTC.

The chain combines TRBV19 with TRBJ2-1; 7 nucleotides line up with TRBD2. The V gene's germline CDR1 is LNHDA and CDR2 SQIVND (reference sequence). The CDR3 runs to 18 residues. The ends lost 3 bases at V and 5 bases at J; junction bases unmatched: 16. In nucleotides, the CDR3 is TGTGCCAGTAGTATGATACCCTTCCCCGGACTAGACAACAATGAGCAGTTCTTC. Translating it yields CASSMIPFPGLDNNEQFF.

The chain couples TRBV7-6 to TRBJ1-4, with 10 positions matching TRBD1. The junction had 8 bases not matched to a gene; V was cut back by 5 bases and J by 8 bases. CDR1 SGHVS and CDR2 FNYEAQ come from the germline V gene. CDR3 length: 15 residues. CDR3 residues: CASSLGTGVGEKLFF. In DNA form, the CDR3 reads TGTGCCAGCAGCCTCGGGACAGGGGTAGGCGAAAAACTGTTTTTT.

The genes are TRBV5-4 and TRBJ2-3; 9 nucleotides line up with TRBD2. The CDR3 contains 17 residues. Trimming at V came to 1 base and at J to 1 base, leaving 7 bases not matched to a gene. The germline V gene has CDR1 SGHNT and CDR2 YYREEE (reference sequence). CDR3 amino acids: CASSLTKLAGRTDTQYF. CDR3 nucleotide sequence: TGTGCCAGCAGCTTGACCAAGCTAGCGGGACGCACAGATACGCAGTATTTT.

The chain carries TRBV14 and TRBJ2-5; D remains ambiguous. Trimming cost V 0 bases and J 2 bases, with 10 bases left between them. CDR1 and CDR2 (germline): SGHDN, FVKESK. The CDR3 covers 15 residues. The CDR3 coding sequence is TGTGCCAGCAGCCAAGATAACCCAAGACAAGAGACCCAGTACTTC. Amino acids: CASSQDNPRQETQYF.